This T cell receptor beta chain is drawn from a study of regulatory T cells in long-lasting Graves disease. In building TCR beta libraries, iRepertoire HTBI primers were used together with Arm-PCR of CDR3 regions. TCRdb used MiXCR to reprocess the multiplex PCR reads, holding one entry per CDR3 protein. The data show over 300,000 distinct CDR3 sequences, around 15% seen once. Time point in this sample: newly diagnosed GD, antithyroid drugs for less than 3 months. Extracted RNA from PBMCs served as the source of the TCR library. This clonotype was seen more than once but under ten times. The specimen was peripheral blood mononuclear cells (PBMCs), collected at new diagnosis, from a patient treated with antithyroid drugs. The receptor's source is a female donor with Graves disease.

CDR3 sequence (DNA): TGTGCCAGCAGTTACTCGCCCAGGTTCGATCAGCCCCAGCATTTT. Amino acid sequence: CASSYSPRFDQPQHF. V usage is TRBV6-5 and J usage is TRBJ1-5, with unresolved D. In germline, CDR1 is MNHEY, CDR2 SVGAGI. The V gene lost 0 bases and the J gene lost 5 bases, with 11 bases spanning the gap. This CDR3 contains 15 residues.